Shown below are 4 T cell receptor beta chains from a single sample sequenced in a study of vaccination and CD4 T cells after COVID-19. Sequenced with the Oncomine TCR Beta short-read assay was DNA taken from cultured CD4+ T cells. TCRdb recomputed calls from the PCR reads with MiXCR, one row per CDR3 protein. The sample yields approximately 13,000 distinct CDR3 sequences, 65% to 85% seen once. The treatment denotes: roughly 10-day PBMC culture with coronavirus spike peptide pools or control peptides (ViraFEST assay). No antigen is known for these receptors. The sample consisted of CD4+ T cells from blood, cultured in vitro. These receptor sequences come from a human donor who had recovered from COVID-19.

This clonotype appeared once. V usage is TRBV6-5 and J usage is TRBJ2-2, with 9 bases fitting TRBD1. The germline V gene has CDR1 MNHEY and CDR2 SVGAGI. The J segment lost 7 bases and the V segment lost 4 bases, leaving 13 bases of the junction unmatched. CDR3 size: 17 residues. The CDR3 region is CASSSESGQGKIGELFF. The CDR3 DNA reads TGTGCCAGCAGTTCCGAATCGGGACAGGGAAAAATCGGGGAGCTGTTTTTT.

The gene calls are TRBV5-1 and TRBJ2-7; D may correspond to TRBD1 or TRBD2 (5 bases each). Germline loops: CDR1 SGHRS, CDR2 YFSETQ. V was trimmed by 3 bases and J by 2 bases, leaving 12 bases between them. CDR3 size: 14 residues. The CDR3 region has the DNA TGCGCCAGCAGCTCCTCGGGACCGCCCTACGAGCAGTACTTC. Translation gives CASSSSGPPYEQYF.

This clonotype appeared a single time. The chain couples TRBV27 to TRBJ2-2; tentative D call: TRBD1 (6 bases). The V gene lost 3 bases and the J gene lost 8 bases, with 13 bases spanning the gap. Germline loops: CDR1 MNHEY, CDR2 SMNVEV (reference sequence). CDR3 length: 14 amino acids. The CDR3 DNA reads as TGTGCCAGCAGTTTTATCAGGGGATTAGGGGAGCTGTTTTTT. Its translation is CASSFIRGLGELFF.

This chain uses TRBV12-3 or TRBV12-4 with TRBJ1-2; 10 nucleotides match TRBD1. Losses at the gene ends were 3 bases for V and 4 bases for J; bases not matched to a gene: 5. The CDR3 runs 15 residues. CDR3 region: CASSFRDRGLYGYTF. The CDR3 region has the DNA TGTGCCAGCAGTTTCAGGGACAGGGGCCTCTATGGCTACACCTTC.